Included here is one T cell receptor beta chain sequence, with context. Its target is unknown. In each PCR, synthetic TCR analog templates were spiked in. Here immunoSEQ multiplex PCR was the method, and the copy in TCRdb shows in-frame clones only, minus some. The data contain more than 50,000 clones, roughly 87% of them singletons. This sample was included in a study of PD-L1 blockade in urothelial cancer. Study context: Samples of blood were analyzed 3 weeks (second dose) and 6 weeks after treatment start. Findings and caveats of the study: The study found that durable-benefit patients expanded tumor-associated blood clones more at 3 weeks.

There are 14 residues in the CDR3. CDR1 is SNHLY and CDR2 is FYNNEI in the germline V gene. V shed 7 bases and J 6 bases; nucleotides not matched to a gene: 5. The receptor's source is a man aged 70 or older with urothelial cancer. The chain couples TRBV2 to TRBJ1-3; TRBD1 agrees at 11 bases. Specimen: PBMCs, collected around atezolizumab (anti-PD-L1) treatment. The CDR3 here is CASTRGQGANTIYF. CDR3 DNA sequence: TGTGCCAGCACCCGAGGACAGGGGGCAAACACCATATATTTT.